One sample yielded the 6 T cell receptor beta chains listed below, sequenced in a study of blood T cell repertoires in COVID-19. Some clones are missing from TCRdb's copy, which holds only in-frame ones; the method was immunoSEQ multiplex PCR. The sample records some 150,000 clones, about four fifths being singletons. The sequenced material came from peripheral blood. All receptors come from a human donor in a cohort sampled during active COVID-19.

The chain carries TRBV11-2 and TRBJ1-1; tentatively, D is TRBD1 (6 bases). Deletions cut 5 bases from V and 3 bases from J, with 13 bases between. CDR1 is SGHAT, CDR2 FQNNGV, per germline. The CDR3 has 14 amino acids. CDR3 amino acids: CASSREGGYTEAFF. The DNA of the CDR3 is TGTGCCAGCAGCCGGGAGGGGGGCTACACTGAAGCTTTCTTT.

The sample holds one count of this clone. DNA for the CDR3: TGTGCCAGCAGCCAATACCGGGACAGAGCTAACTATGGCTACACCTTC. Amino acid sequence: CASSQYRDRANYGYTF. The V gene is TRBV28, the J gene TRBJ1-2; the match to TRBD1 covers 7 bases. Germline CDR1 MDHEN, CDR2 SYDVKM. CDR3 length: 16 amino acids. V was pared by 6 bases and J by 0 bases, with 10 bases of the junction left unmatched.

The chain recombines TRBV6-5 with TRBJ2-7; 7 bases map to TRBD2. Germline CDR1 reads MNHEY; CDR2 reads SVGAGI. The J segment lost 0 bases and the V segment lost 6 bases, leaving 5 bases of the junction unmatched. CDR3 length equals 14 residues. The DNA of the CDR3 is TGTGCCAGCAGCCAGGGACTAAGCTCCTACGAGCAGTACTTC. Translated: CASSQGLSSYEQYF.

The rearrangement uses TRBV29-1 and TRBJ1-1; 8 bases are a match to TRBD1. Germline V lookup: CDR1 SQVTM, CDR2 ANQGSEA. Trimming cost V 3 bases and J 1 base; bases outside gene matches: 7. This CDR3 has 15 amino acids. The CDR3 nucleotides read TGCAGCGTTGACCCCTACGGGACAGGGAACACTGAAGCTTTCTTT. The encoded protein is CSVDPYGTGNTEAFF.

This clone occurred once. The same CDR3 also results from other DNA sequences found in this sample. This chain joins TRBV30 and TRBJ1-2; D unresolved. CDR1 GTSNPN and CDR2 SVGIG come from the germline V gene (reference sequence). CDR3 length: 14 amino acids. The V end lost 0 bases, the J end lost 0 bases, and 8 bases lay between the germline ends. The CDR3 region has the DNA TGTGCCTGGAGTGTGGGCCAGGCTAACTATGGCTACACCTTC. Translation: CAWSVGQANYGYTF.

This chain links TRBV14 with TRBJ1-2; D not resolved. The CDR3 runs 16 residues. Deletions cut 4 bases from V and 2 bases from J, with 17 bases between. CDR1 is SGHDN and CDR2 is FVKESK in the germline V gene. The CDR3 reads CASSPSDPKLNYGYTF. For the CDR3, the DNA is TGTGCCAGCAGCCCCAGCGACCCCAAACTAAACTATGGCTACACCTTC. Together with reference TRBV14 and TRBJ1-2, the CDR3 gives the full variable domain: EAGVTQFPSHSVIEKGQTVTLRCDPISGHDNLYWYRRVMGKEIKFLLHFVKESKQDESGMPNNRFLAERTGGTYSTLKVQPAELEDSGVYFCASSPSDPKLNYGYTFGSGTRLTVV.